Following are 8 T cell receptor beta chains from one sample sequenced in a study of T-cell reconstitution after alpha-beta-depleted transplantation in children (dated by TCRdb to 2016 to 2017). The sample's treatment or condition label, decoded: allogeneic hematopoietic cell transplantation with graft depleted of TCRalphabeta T cells and CD19 B cells. The method was PCR. TCRdb names Illumina HiSeq 2500 as the instrument used. To normalize quantification of the TCRbeta repertoire, the TCR libraries were built with molecular barcoding that relied on unique molecular identifiers. Through fastp at Q25 and MiXCR, TCRdb rebuilt clones from the public reads, retaining in-frame beta chains. Each CDR3 protein gets just one entry, which takes the most common genes and DNA from the rows behind it. The sample table shows 200,000 to 250,000 distinct CDR3 sequences, and over 20% are seen once. Of the sample, 2.6% falls within the top ten clones.

The material was PBMCs, obtained before TCRalphabeta/CD19-depleted stem cell transplant. Receptor source: a girl aged 2 to 10 with Fanconi anemia, due to receive a stem cell transplant.

The chain carries TRBV29-1 and TRBJ2-7; perhaps TRBD2 as D (6 bases). The V gene's germline CDR1 is SQVTM and CDR2 ANQGSEA. Trimming took off 4 bases at V and 0 bases at J, with 13 bases between the two ends. The CDR3 runs 14 residues. The CDR3 is CSVAEGTGSYEQYF. CDR3 nucleotide sequence: TGCAGCGTTGCGGAGGGGACCGGCTCCTACGAGCAGTACTTC.

This clonotype was seen many times. The chain has TRBV6-1 and TRBJ2-1; 9 bases map to TRBD2. Germline CDR1 is MNHNS and CDR2 is SASEGT. Unmatched junction bases numbered 5, after V lost 6 bases and J lost 2 bases. The CDR3 contains 15 residues. The CDR3 region is CASRKRLAAYNEQFF. The CDR3 DNA follows: TGTGCCAGCAGAAAGCGACTAGCGGCCTACAATGAGCAGTTCTTC.

The CDR3 nucleotides are TGCAGCGTTGAAGAGAGCGGGAGCGGGGGAGAGACCCAGTACTTC. This translates into CSVEESGSGGETQYF. The chain joins TRBV29-1 to TRBJ2-5; 8 nucleotides match TRBD2. The CDR3 loop spans 15 amino acids. The V segment lost 0 bases and the J segment 4 bases; nucleotides outside the gene matches: 7. Germline V lookup: CDR1 SQVTM, CDR2 ANQGSEA.

This clonotype came up a few times. This chain uses TRBV20-1 with TRBJ2-3; 10 nucleotides align to TRBD2. This CDR3 spans 12 amino acids. Germline-derived CDR1 and CDR2 are DFQATT and SNEGSKA (reference sequence). Here the CDR3 reads CTLAGVADTQYF. CDR3 DNA: TGCACCCTAGCGGGAGTAGCAGATACGCAGTATTTT.

A remark on this clonotype: A much more abundant neighbour one base away suggests this may be a read error. CDR3 nucleotides: TGCTGTGCTCAGAAAACCCGGGACAGAGGTTACGAGCAGTACTTC. This translates into CCAQKTRDRGYEQYF. The rearrangement links TRBV20-1 to TRBJ2-7; 7 bases map to TRBD1. From germline, CDR1 is DFQATT and CDR2 SNEGSKA (reference sequence). The CDR3 extends over 15 amino acids.

This clonotype was observed a handful of times. This sequence joins TRBV5-8 and TRBJ1-4, with D tentatively TRBD1 (5 bases). CDR3 length: 13 amino acids. The germline gives CDR1 SGHTS, CDR2 YDEGEE. V lost 2 bases and J 5 bases, leaving 7 bases between the germline ends. The CDR3 spells CASSFQGNEKLFF. The DNA of the CDR3 is TGTGCCAGCAGCTTTCAGGGAAATGAAAAACTGTTTTTT.

The rearrangement joins TRBV5-4 to TRBJ2-1; TRBD2 might be the D (5 bases). CDR1 and CDR2 (germline): SGHNT, YYREEE (reference sequence). The germline V and J ends were trimmed by 0 bases and 7 bases, with 8 bases remaining between them. The CDR3 has 13 residues. The DNA of the CDR3 is TGTGCCAGCAGCTTGGATACGGGGAATGAGCAGTTCTTC. Translated, it gives CASSLDTGNEQFF.

The rearrangement links TRBV25-1 to TRBJ2-7, with D tentatively TRBD1 or TRBD2 (6 bases each). V was shortened by 6 bases and J by 3 bases, with 18 bases between the two germline ends. The CDR3 is 15 residues long. CDR1 and CDR2 (germline): MGHDK, SYGVNS. The CDR3 loop reads CASSQTGGPYYEQYF. CDR3 coding DNA: TGTGCCAGCAGCCAAACCGGGGGCCCCTACTACGAGCAGTACTTC.